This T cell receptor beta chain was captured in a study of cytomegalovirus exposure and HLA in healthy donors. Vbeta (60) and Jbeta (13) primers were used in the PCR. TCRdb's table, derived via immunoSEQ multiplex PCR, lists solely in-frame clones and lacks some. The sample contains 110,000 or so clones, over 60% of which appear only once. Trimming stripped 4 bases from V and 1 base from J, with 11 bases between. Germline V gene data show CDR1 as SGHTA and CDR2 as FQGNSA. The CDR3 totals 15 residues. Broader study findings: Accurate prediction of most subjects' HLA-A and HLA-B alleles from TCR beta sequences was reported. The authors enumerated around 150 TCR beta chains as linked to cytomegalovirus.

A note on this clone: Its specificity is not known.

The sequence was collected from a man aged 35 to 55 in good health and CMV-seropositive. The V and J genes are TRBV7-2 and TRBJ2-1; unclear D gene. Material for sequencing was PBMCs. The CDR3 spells CASSSPSESYNEQFF. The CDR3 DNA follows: TGTGCCAGCAGCTCTCCCAGCGAATCCTACAATGAGCAGTTCTTC.